The 25 T cell receptor beta chains given below trace back to one sample, sequenced in a study of CD8 T cell repertoires and HIV-1 epitope variants. No antigen has been assigned to these receptors. Produced via immunoSEQ multiplex PCR; TCRdb's table is partial and in-frame only. The table has fewer than 6,500 clones, 66% seen once. The material sequenced was cultured CD8+ T cells derived from PBMCs. The receptor set was obtained from a male donor with HIV.

As concerns this clone: Since a much larger clone is just one base distant, this may be a read error. This chain connects TRBV7-8 to TRBJ1-1; D possibly corresponds to TRBD1 (6 bases). V dropped 8 bases and J dropped 5 bases, with 27 bases sitting between them. Germline assignment: CDR1 SGHVS and CDR2 FQNEAQ. The CDR3 is 17 amino acids. The CDR3: CASGPRGMGASRTEAFF. CDR3 coding DNA: TGTGCCAGCGGCCCCCGGGGGATGGGGGCATCGAGAACTGAAGCTTTCTTT.

This clone was recorded only once. V usage is TRBV28 and J usage is TRBJ2-7; D not resolved. The ends were cut back, 3 bases at V and 7 bases at J, with 7 bases in the middle. The length of the CDR3 is 11 residues. The germline V gene has CDR1 MDHEN and CDR2 SYDVKM. DNA of the CDR3: TGTGCCAGCAGTTTGGTTGGGGAGCAGTACTTC. This gives the protein CASSLVGEQYF.

The sample holds a few counts of this clone. This chain's CDR3 is CASSPGSAYEQYF. The DNA of the CDR3 is TGTGCCAGCAGCCCGGGGTCCGCCTACGAGCAGTACTTC. The chain is built from TRBV9 and TRBJ2-7; possible D gene TRBD2, 5 bases. This CDR3 is built from 13 residues. From germline, CDR1 is SGDLS and CDR2 YYNGEE. The germline V and J ends were trimmed by 4 bases and 2 bases, with 10 bases remaining between them.

This sequence joins TRBV6-5 and TRBJ2-7, with 7 bases matching TRBD1. CDR3 size: 15 residues. V lost 6 bases and J lost 2; bases outside the gene matches: 10. Germline lookup yields CDR1 MNHEY and CDR2 SVGAGI. CDR3 coding DNA: TGTGCCAGCAGCCTGACAGGGTCATTTACCTACGAGCAGTACTTC. Translation gives CASSLTGSFTYEQYF.

The gene calls are TRBV6-1 and TRBJ2-2; D perhaps matches TRBD2 (5 bases). Deletions cut 3 bases from V and 6 bases from J, with 11 bases between. Germline CDR1 is MNHNS and CDR2 is SASEGT. The CDR3 covers 14 residues. DNA of the CDR3: TGTGCCAGCAGTGAGGTGGTGCGGGCCGGGGAGCTGTTTTTT. It codes for CASSEVVRAGELFF.

The rearrangement uses TRBV2 and TRBJ1-4; no clear D. Germline loops: CDR1 SNHLY, CDR2 FYNNEI. This CDR3 spans 14 amino acids. Trimming removed 7 bases from V and 4 bases from J, with 13 bases in between. The CDR3 loop reads CASTPRRVNEKLFF. The CDR3 DNA follows: TGTGCCAGCACCCCTCGTAGGGTTAATGAAAAACTGTTTTTT.

This chain connects TRBV15 to TRBJ2-7; 9 nucleotides align to TRBD2. CDR1 LNHNV and CDR2 YYDKDF come from the germline V gene (reference sequence). The CDR3 contains 17 residues. V trimming: 1 base; J trimming: 2 bases; junction bases outside the gene matches: 9. The CDR3 sequence is CATSRAGVAGDAYEQYF. CDR3 sequence (DNA): TGTGCCACCAGCAGAGCGGGGGTAGCGGGAGACGCCTACGAGCAGTACTTC.

V usage is TRBV7-6 and J usage is TRBJ2-1; 7 bases match TRBD2. The CDR3 runs 14 residues. The V gene's germline CDR1 is SGHVS and CDR2 FNYEAQ. The J segment lost 8 bases and the V segment lost 3 bases, leaving 7 bases of the junction unmatched. Written as DNA, the CDR3 is TGTGCCAGCAGCTTGGGCGGGAGAGGCGATGAGCAGTTCTTC. Its translation is CASSLGGRGDEQFF.

This rearrangement joins TRBV27 to TRBJ1-2; D is possibly TRBD1 (5 bases). Germline CDR1 reads MNHEY; CDR2 reads SMNVEV (reference sequence). Trimming shortened V by 5 bases and J by 4 bases, and 26 bases separated the two germline ends. CDR3 length: 18 residues. For the CDR3, the DNA is TGTGCCAGCAGTCCGGCGCCAGGTGGGGGTGTGGGGGGCTATGGCTACACCTTC. Amino acid sequence: CASSPAPGGGVGGYGYTF.

The V call is TRBV13, the J call TRBJ2-1; 12 bases line up with TRBD2. The CDR3 length is 18 residues. Germline V gives CDR1 PRHDT, CDR2 FYEKMQ (reference sequence). The V gene end was trimmed by 3 bases and the J gene end by 9 bases; junction bases not matched to a gene: 15. The CDR3 bases are TGTGCCAGCAGCTTCCTGGCTAGCGGGGGGGCGGTTCAAGGTGAGCAGTTCTTC. This gives the protein CASSFLASGGAVQGEQFF.

The chain carries TRBV19 and TRBJ2-7; no reliable D call. Looked up from germline, CDR1 is LNHDA and CDR2 is SQIVND (reference sequence). The CDR3 is 13 amino acids. Trimming cost V 4 bases and J 1 base, with 8 bases left between them. CDR3 DNA sequence: TGTGCCAGTAGTACCTCGATTTCCTACGAGCAGTACTTC. It yields the protein CASSTSISYEQYF. Full variable domain (remainder filled in from reference TRBV19 and TRBJ2-7): DGGITQSPKYLFRKEGQNVTLSCEQNLNHDAMYWYRQDPGQGLRLIYYSQIVNDFQKGDIAEGYSVSREKKESFPLTVTSAQKNPTAFYLCASSTSISYEQYFGPGTRLTVT.

The chain carries TRBV13 and TRBJ1-5, with 10 bases identical to TRBD1. Losses at the gene ends were 5 bases for V and 6 bases for J; bases not matched to a gene: 7. Germline CDR1 reads PRHDT; CDR2 reads FYEKMQ (reference sequence). CDR3 length equals 15 residues. The CDR3 loop is CASSPGTGASQPQHF. CDR3 sequence (DNA): TGTGCCAGCAGCCCCGGGACAGGGGCGTCTCAGCCCCAGCATTTT.

The genes are TRBV2 and TRBJ1-4, with 7 bases fitting TRBD1. CDR1 SNHLY and CDR2 FYNNEI come from the germline V gene. The CDR3 is 16 residues long. The J segment lost 6 bases and the V segment lost 1 base, leaving 8 bases of the junction unmatched. Here the CDR3 reads CASSEDMDRFDEKLFF. The CDR3 DNA reads TGTGCCAGCAGTGAAGACATGGACAGGTTCGATGAAAAACTGTTTTTT. Full variable domain (missing parts from reference TRBV2 and TRBJ1-4): EPEVTQTPSHQVTQMGQEVILRCVPISNHLYFYWYRQILGQKVEFLVSFYNNEISEKSEIFDDQFSVERPDGSNFTLKIRSTKLEDSAMYFCASSEDMDRFDEKLFFGSGTQLSVL.

This chain joins TRBV6-1 and TRBJ1-1; weak D call: TRBD1 (6 bases). The V end lost 2 bases, the J end lost 5 bases, and 15 bases lay between the germline ends. CDR3 size: 15 residues. CDR1 and CDR2 (germline): MNHNS, SASEGT. CDR3 in amino acids: CASSESHRVGTEAFF. For the CDR3, the DNA is TGTGCCAGCAGTGAATCCCACAGGGTAGGAACTGAAGCTTTCTTT.

This clone has a handful of counts. The chain combines TRBV27 with TRBJ2-7; 11 bases line up with TRBD2. There are 15 residues in the CDR3. Trimming took 1 base from V and 3 from J; bases not matched to a gene: 2. Germline V gene lookup returns CDR1 MNHEY and CDR2 SMNVEV (reference sequence). In nucleotides, the CDR3 is TGTGCCAGCAGTTTATACCTAGCGGGGGGCTACGAGCAGTACTTC. Translating gives CASSLYLAGGYEQYF.

The chain employs TRBV27 and TRBJ1-5; D is uncertain. CDR3 length equals 12 residues. V was trimmed by 3 bases and J by 4 bases, leaving 4 bases between them. Germline V lookup: CDR1 MNHEY, CDR2 SMNVEV (reference sequence). CDR3 residues: CASSFFNQPQHF. CDR3 DNA sequence: TGTGCCAGCAGTTTCTTTAATCAGCCCCAGCATTTT.

The J gene is TRBJ2-3, the V gene TRBV7-9; D is undetermined. This CDR3 is built from 17 residues. V lost 3 bases to trimming and J lost 0 bases, with 16 bases between them. The V gene's germline CDR1 is SEHNR and CDR2 FQNEAQ (reference sequence). The CDR3 loop reads CASSFIHGPASTDTQYF. CDR3 nucleotide sequence: TGTGCCAGCAGCTTCATACACGGCCCCGCAAGCACAGATACGCAGTATTTT.

The V gene is TRBV4-2, the J gene TRBJ1-2, with 8 positions matching TRBD1. The CDR3 runs 14 residues. Germline values: CDR1 LGHNA, CDR2 YNFKEQ. Trimming removed 3 bases from V and 3 bases from J; junction bases left unmatched: 3. CDR3 DNA: TGTGCCAGCAGCCAGGACAGGGTAGACTATGGCTACACCTTC. This gives the protein CASSQDRVDYGYTF.

The chain links TRBV27 to TRBJ1-4; D ambiguous. This CDR3 has 15 residues. Germline V lookup: CDR1 MNHEY, CDR2 SMNVEV (reference sequence). With 6 bases removed from V and 7 bases from J, the gap between germline ends came to 18 bases. The CDR3 DNA is TGTGCCAGCAGACGTGGAGGATCATGGTTTGAAAAACTGTTTTTT. As protein: CASRRGGSWFEKLFF.

V usage is TRBV4-1 and J usage is TRBJ2-5; TRBD2 might be the D (7 bases). The CDR3 covers 16 residues. The V end lost 1 base, the J end lost 4 bases, and 16 bases lay between the germline ends. Germline CDR1 is MGHRA and CDR2 is YSYEKL. The CDR3 sequence is CASSQGYGGTRETQYF. In nucleotides, the CDR3 is TGCGCCAGCAGCCAAGGGTACGGGGGGACACGAGAGACCCAGTACTTC.

V gene TRBV7-9 combines with J gene TRBJ2-1; no firm D call. CDR3 length: 13 amino acids. From germline, CDR1 is SEHNR and CDR2 FQNEAQ (reference sequence). Trimming removed 0 bases from V and 7 bases from J, with 7 bases in between. CDR3 sequence: CASSLADPNEQFF. DNA of the CDR3: TGTGCCAGCAGCTTAGCGGACCCGAATGAGCAGTTCTTC.

The chain has TRBV6-4 and TRBJ2-3, with TRBD1 matching over 7 bases. Germline CDR1 and CDR2: MRHNA and SNTAGT. With 3 bases clipped from V and 4 bases from J, the junction kept 4 bases outside the gene matches. The CDR3 length is 14 residues. CDR3 region: CASSEEGAADTQYF. The CDR3 DNA follows: TGTGCCAGCAGTGAAGAGGGGGCGGCAGATACGCAGTATTTT.

CDR3 sequence (DNA): TGTGCCAGCAGCTCCTGGACCAGAGAGAACACCGGGGAGCTGTTTTTT. It is translated as CASSSWTRENTGELFF. The V and J genes are TRBV5-6 and TRBJ2-2; unclear D gene. Per germline, CDR1 SGHDT and CDR2 YYEEEE. This CDR3 has 16 amino acids. Trimming pared 3 bases from V and 1 base from J, leaving 13 bases between.

This chain joins TRBV5-6 and TRBJ2-7, with 9 bases that match TRBD2. The ends lost 3 bases at V and 4 bases at J; junction bases unmatched: 5. Germline CDR1 reads SGHDT; CDR2 reads YYEEEE. CDR3 length: 14 amino acids. The CDR3 sequence: CASSSGLASYEQYF. Written as DNA, the CDR3 is TGTGCCAGCAGCTCCGGACTAGCGTCGTACGAGCAGTACTTC.

V gene TRBV9 combines with J gene TRBJ2-5, with TRBD2 matching over 7 bases. The V and J ends lost 3 bases and 6 bases, in that order; junction bases with no gene match: 11. This CDR3 region has 15 residues. Per the germline V gene, CDR1 is SGDLS and CDR2 is YYNGEE. CDR3 sequence reads: CASSGRDYERQTQYF. The CDR3, as DNA: TGTGCCAGCAGCGGCCGGGACTATGAGCGGCAGACCCAGTACTTC.